The clone carrying this T cell receptor (beta chain) was observed a few times. This sample stems from a study of blood T cell repertoires in COVID-19. Study as a whole: The study drew acute and convalescent COVID-19 samples from the United States, Italy and Spain.

Measured with immunoSEQ multiplex PCR; TCRdb has only the in-frame clones, and not every one. Seen here are roughly 170,000 clones, approximately 84% observed once, and the top ten hold about 6%. Germline V gene lookup returns CDR1 LNHDA and CDR2 SQIVND (reference sequence). The CDR3 runs 13 residues. Trimming at V came to 6 bases and at J to 6 bases, leaving 7 bases not matched to a gene. Sequenced material: PBMCs or T cells enriched from blood (not recorded which). The TCR originated in a woman aged 40 to 49 with acute COVID-19. The chain joins TRBV19 to TRBJ2-7; 8 bases align to TRBD1. CDR3 in amino acids: CASSKFTGGEQYF. CDR3 in DNA: TGTGCCAGTAGCAAATTCACAGGGGGCGAGCAGTACTTC.